The 20 T cell receptor beta chains given below trace back to one sample, sequenced in a study of shared T cell receptors in the human thymus. The table came from immunoSEQ multiplex PCR; TCRdb's copy has only in-frame clones and leaves some out. The repertoire has fewer than 700,000 clones, approximately 88% of them found once; the top ten carry roughly 0.0097%. These sequences were also reported in another study, on human thymus T cells.

Sequencing used thymocytes. Every receptor here comes from a boy in the first two years of life with a congenital heart defect.

This clone was counted once. This chain connects TRBV9 to TRBJ2-7, with D tentatively TRBD1 (5 bases). The CDR3 totals 14 residues. Looked up from germline, CDR1 is SGDLS and CDR2 is YYNGEE. With 0 bases removed from V and 1 base from J, the gap between germline ends came to 8 bases. In DNA form, the CDR3 reads TGTGCCAGCAGCGTAGCAGACAGTTCCTACGAGCAGTACTTC. This translates into CASSVADSSYEQYF.

The chain is built from TRBV14 and TRBJ2-4; D might be TRBD1 (5 bases). Germline lookup yields CDR1 SGHDN and CDR2 FVKESK. V dropped 1 base and J dropped 0 bases, with 16 bases sitting between them. This CDR3 spans 18 amino acids. The CDR3 is CASSQGTKGALAKNIQYF. The CDR3 nucleotides read TGTGCCAGCAGCCAAGGGACAAAGGGCGCACTAGCCAAAAACATTCAGTACTTC.

V usage is TRBV5-6 and J usage is TRBJ2-7, with 9 bases matching TRBD2. Germline V gene lookup returns CDR1 SGHDT and CDR2 YYEEEE. V was pared by 1 base and J by 3 bases, with 14 bases of the junction left unmatched. CDR3 length: 18 amino acids. The CDR3 DNA sequence: TGTGCCAGCAGCTTGTATGCGGGAGGGCCCTCAATTTACTACGAGCAGTACTTC. It translates to CASSLYAGGPSIYYEQYF.

V usage is TRBV7-7 and J usage is TRBJ1-5; the D gene is possibly TRBD1 (6 bases). V was pared by 1 base and J by 2 bases, with 15 bases between. CDR3 length equals 17 residues. Germline V gene lookup returns CDR1 SSHAT and CDR2 FNYEAQ (reference sequence). The CDR3 coding sequence is TGTGCCAGCAGCTTAGGGTCAGGGGAGTCAGGCAATCAGCCCCAGCATTTT. It specifies CASSLGSGESGNQPQHF.

This clone was counted once. The rearrangement links TRBV6-4 to TRBJ1-5, with a weak D call TRBD1 (6 bases). This CDR3 spans 13 amino acids. V lost 5 bases and J lost 3, with 8 bases in between. Germline loops: CDR1 MRHNA, CDR2 SNTAGT. CDR3 coding DNA: TGTGCCAGCAGTCGACAGGCCAATCAGCCCCAGCATTTT. Its protein product is CASSRQANQPQHF.

The rearrangement links TRBV7-2 to TRBJ2-3; a possible D gene is TRBD2 (6 bases). The V and J ends lost 5 bases and 4 bases respectively, with 16 bases between them. Germline V CDR1 and CDR2: SGHTA, FQGNSA. The CDR3 runs to 15 residues. The CDR3 is CASSLRTGEADTQYF. CDR3 nucleotides: TGTGCCAGCAGCCTACGGACGGGAGAGGCAGATACGCAGTATTTT.

The chain is built from TRBV11-2 and TRBJ2-1; D may be TRBD2 (6 bases). Germline CDR1 reads SGHAT; CDR2 reads FQNNGV. The length of the CDR3 is 11 residues. The V end was cut by 6 bases, the J end by 14 bases, with 14 bases between. In nucleotides, the CDR3 is TGTGCCAGCAGGGGACGGGACTCTAAGTTCTTC. This codes for CASRGRDSKFF.

The J gene is TRBJ2-2, the V gene TRBV5-1; TRBD2 might be the D (7 bases). CDR3 size: 18 residues. The V gene lost 0 bases and the J gene lost 9 bases, with 24 bases spanning the gap. Germline V gives CDR1 SGHRS, CDR2 YFSETQ. In nucleotides, the CDR3 is TGCGCCAGCAGCTTGGAGGGGGGGCACTACTTCAGCGGATGGGAGCTGTTTTTT. Amino acid sequence: CASSLEGGHYFSGWELFF.

This clone has a single count. V and J are TRBV11-2 and TRBJ2-1; D may be TRBD2 (5 bases). Germline V gives CDR1 SGHAT, CDR2 FQNNGV. There are 15 residues in the CDR3. With 2 bases removed from V and 3 bases from J, the gap between germline ends came to 11 bases. CDR3 in DNA: TGTGCCAGCAGCTTATCCTTCGGGGTCTACAATGAGCAGTTCTTC. This encodes CASSLSFGVYNEQFF.

This clone was seen only a few times. The chain couples TRBV19 to TRBJ1-5; 7 bases are a match to TRBD1. The V and J ends lost 4 bases and 10 bases, in that order; junction bases with no gene match: 10. The CDR3 spans 14 residues. Looked up from germline, CDR1 is LNHDA and CDR2 is SQIVND (reference sequence). CDR3 nucleotide sequence: TGTGCCAGTAGTAATCAGACAGGGTCACGTCCCCAGCATTTT. It yields the protein CASSNQTGSRPQHF.

V is TRBV7-2 and J is TRBJ2-7, with 12 bases lining up with TRBD2. Germline V lookup: CDR1 SGHTA, CDR2 FQGNSA. After removal of 5 bases from V and 4 bases from J, the junction contained 9 bases not matched to a gene. This CDR3 comprises 16 residues. CDR3: CASSVSTLAGGYEQYF. DNA for the CDR3: TGTGCCAGCAGCGTAAGCACCCTAGCGGGAGGGTACGAGCAGTACTTC.

The V call is TRBV6-5, the J call TRBJ2-1, with a weak D call TRBD1 (5 bases). Trimming took off 2 bases at V and 5 bases at J, with 13 bases between the two ends. This CDR3 is 15 amino acids long. Germline V gives CDR1 MNHEY, CDR2 SVGAGI. CDR3 protein: CASSYRQYRDNEQFF. For the CDR3, the DNA is TGTGCCAGCAGTTACCGACAGTATCGGGACAATGAGCAGTTCTTC.

This clone was detected only once. This chain links TRBV28 with TRBJ2-7, with TRBD2 matching 9 bases. The CDR3 loop spans 20 amino acids. The ends lost 5 bases at V and 0 bases at J; junction bases unmatched: 20. Germline V gene data show CDR1 as MDHEN and CDR2 as SYDVKM. The CDR3 sequence is CASSPAWRVAGASSSYEQYF. CDR3 nucleotide sequence: TGTGCCAGCAGTCCGGCCTGGAGGGTAGCGGGAGCCTCAAGCTCCTACGAGCAGTACTTC.

The chain employs TRBV7-3 and TRBJ1-1; D call uncertain. Trimming stripped 1 base from V and 3 bases from J, with 9 bases between. Germline V gene data show CDR1 as SGHTA and CDR2 as FQGTGA. This CDR3 comprises 14 residues. This CDR3 reads CASSLSVRDTEAFF. The CDR3 DNA is TGTGCCAGCAGCTTAAGTGTACGGGACACTGAAGCTTTCTTT.

The genes are TRBV19 and TRBJ2-7; D possibly corresponds to TRBD2 (6 bases). V was cut by 6 bases and J by 3 bases, with 21 bases left in between. The CDR3 contains 16 residues. CDR1 is LNHDA and CDR2 is SQIVND in the germline V gene (reference sequence). The CDR3 region has the DNA TGTGCCAGTAGCCCCACCCCCGGGAGTCACAGCTACGAGCAGTACTTC. This translates into CASSPTPGSHSYEQYF.

The rearrangement joins TRBV6-1 to TRBJ1-5; D ambiguous. Deletions cut 2 bases from V and 3 bases from J, with 8 bases between. Looked up from germline, CDR1 is MNHNS and CDR2 is SASEGT. This CDR3 is built from 14 residues. The CDR3 spells CASSESQDNQPQHF. The CDR3 bases are TGTGCCAGCAGTGAATCGCAGGACAATCAGCCCCAGCATTTT.

The chain combines TRBV27 with TRBJ2-3; D unclear. The V and J ends lost 6 bases and 3 bases respectively, with 7 bases between them. This CDR3 is 12 amino acids long. The germline gives CDR1 MNHEY, CDR2 SMNVEV (reference sequence). This CDR3 is CASRARTDTQYF. The CDR3 nucleotides read TGTGCCAGCAGGGCCAGGACAGATACGCAGTATTTT.

The CDR3 loop reads CASSITGLASEQYF. The CDR3 DNA reads as TGTGCCAGTAGTATAACGGGACTAGCTAGCGAGCAGTACTTC. The chain is built from TRBV19 and TRBJ2-7; TRBD2 agrees at 9 bases. Germline loops: CDR1 LNHDA, CDR2 SQIVND (reference sequence). Germline trimming cut 2 bases from V and 6 bases from J; bases unmatched to any gene: 5. The CDR3 is 14 amino acids.

The chain recombines TRBV5-6 with TRBJ2-7, with 9 bases aligning to TRBD2. Germline V gives CDR1 SGHDT, CDR2 YYEEEE. The length of the CDR3 is 13 residues. Germline trimming cut 7 bases from V and 3 bases from J; bases unmatched to any gene: 5. The DNA for the CDR3 is TGTGCCAGCGGAACTAGCGGGTTCTACGAGCAGTACTTC. Its translation is CASGTSGFYEQYF.

This chain connects TRBV7-8 to TRBJ2-5; 7 bases line up with TRBD2. Germline V CDR1 and CDR2: SGHVS, FQNEAQ. After removal of 5 bases from V and 1 base from J, the junction contained 13 bases not matched to a gene. This CDR3 comprises 17 residues. The CDR3: CASSGLDTSVTQETQYF. In DNA form, the CDR3 reads TGTGCCAGCAGCGGCTTAGATACTAGCGTAACCCAAGAGACCCAGTACTTC.